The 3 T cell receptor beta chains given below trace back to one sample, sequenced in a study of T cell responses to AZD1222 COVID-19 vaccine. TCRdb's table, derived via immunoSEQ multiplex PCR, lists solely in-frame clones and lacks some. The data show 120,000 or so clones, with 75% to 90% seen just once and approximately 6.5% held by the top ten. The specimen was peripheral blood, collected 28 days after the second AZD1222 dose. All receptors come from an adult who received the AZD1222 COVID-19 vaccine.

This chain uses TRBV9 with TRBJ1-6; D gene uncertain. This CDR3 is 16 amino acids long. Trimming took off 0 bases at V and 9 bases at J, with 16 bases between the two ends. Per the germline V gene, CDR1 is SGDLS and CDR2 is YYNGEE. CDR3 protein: CASSVGGPPGVSPLHF. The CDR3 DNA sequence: TGTGCCAGCAGCGTAGGAGGACCTCCTGGGGTTTCACCCCTCCACTTT.

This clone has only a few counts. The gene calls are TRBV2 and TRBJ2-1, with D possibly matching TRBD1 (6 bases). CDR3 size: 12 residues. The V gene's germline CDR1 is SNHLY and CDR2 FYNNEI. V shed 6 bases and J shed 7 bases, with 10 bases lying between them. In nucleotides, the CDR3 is TGTGCCAGCAGCGCACAGGGTAATGAGCAGTTCTTC. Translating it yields CASSAQGNEQFF.

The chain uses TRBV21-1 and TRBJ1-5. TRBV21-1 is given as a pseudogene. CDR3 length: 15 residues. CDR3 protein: CASSEAESSNQPQHF. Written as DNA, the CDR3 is TGTGCCAGCAGCGAGGCGGAAAGTAGCAATCAGCCCCAGCATTTT.